Presented here are 11 T cell receptor beta chains from one specimen sequenced in a study of OX40 agonist ivuxolimab in advanced cancers. Sequencing used immunoSEQ multiplex PCR; TCRdb keeps in-frame clones, though not all of them. The sample includes tens of thousands of clones, around 90% seen only once; the top ten take roughly 10%. Sequencing was performed on CD4+ or CD8+ T cells sorted from blood, taken in a trial of the OX40 agonist ivuxolimab. The receptors here all came from an adult with an advanced solid tumor such as melanoma, head and neck, liver or kidney cancer.

The V call is TRBV19, the J call TRBJ2-7; 9 nucleotides match TRBD2. This CDR3 region has 14 residues. The germline V gene has CDR1 LNHDA and CDR2 SQIVND (reference sequence). With 5 bases clipped from V and 0 bases from J, the junction kept 2 bases outside the gene matches. The CDR3 region is CASSGTSFSYEQYF. CDR3 nucleotides: TGTGCCAGTAGTGGGACTAGCTTCTCCTACGAGCAGTACTTC. Drawing the rest from reference TRBV19 and TRBJ2-7, the complete variable domain is DGGITQSPKYLFRKEGQNVTLSCEQNLNHDAMYWYRQDPGQGLRLIYYSQIVNDFQKGDIAEGYSVSREKKESFPLTVTSAQKNPTAFYLCASSGTSFSYEQYFGPGTRLTVT.

This clone was counted a single time. V is TRBV6-6 and J is TRBJ1-1; a weak D match, TRBD1 (6 bases). V was pared by 5 bases and J by 5 bases, with 9 bases between. Per germline, CDR1 MNHNY and CDR2 SVGAGI (reference sequence). The CDR3 is made up of 12 amino acids. The CDR3 region is CASSPTGTEAFF. DNA for the CDR3: TGTGCCAGCAGTCCTACAGGGACTGAAGCTTTCTTT.

The V gene is TRBV27, the J gene TRBJ1-1; D ambiguous. This CDR3 is 11 amino acids long. Between the trimmed V and J ends, which lost 10 bases and 5 bases, there was a span of 11 bases. Germline-derived CDR1 and CDR2 are MNHEY and SMNVEV (reference sequence). The CDR3 sequence is CATRLETEAFF. In DNA, the CDR3 is TGTGCCACCCGATTGGAGACTGAAGCTTTCTTT.

The J gene is TRBJ1-1, the V gene TRBV28; D is possibly TRBD1 (5 bases). This CDR3 has 16 residues. The V gene lost 0 bases and the J gene lost 5 bases, with 16 bases spanning the gap. Germline V lookup: CDR1 MDHEN, CDR2 SYDVKM. In DNA, the CDR3 is TGTGCCAGCAGTTTATGGTCGTCGAGGGGTAGGACTGAAGCTTTCTTT. Translation gives CASSLWSSRGRTEAFF.

On this clone: Germline and junction disagree at one end, which may indicate a read error. The J gene is TRBJ2-7, the V gene TRBV13; D is possibly TRBD1 (5 bases). The germline gives CDR1 PRHDT, CDR2 FYEKMQ (reference sequence). The length of the CDR3 is 13 residues. CDR3 DNA sequence: TGTGCCAGCAGCGTAGGGGTGTCCTACGAGCAGTACTTC. Its protein is CASSVGVSYEQYF. The entire variable domain, with the rest obtained from reference TRBV13 and TRBJ2-7, is as follows: AAGVIQSPRHLIKEKRETATLKCYPIPRHDTVYWYQQGPGQDPQFLISFYEKMQSDKGSIPDRFSAQQFSDYHSELNMSSLELGDSALYFCASSVGVSYEQYFGPGTRLTVT.

The chain carries TRBV27 and TRBJ1-1, with D possibly being TRBD1 (5 bases). This CDR3 has 14 residues. V lost 3 bases and J lost 1, with 9 bases in between. The V gene's germline CDR1 is MNHEY and CDR2 SMNVEV (reference sequence). The CDR3, as DNA: TGTGCCAGCAGTTTCGGGACCCGGAACACTGAAGCTTTCTTT. Translation gives CASSFGTRNTEAFF.

This clone occurred once. The chain employs TRBV6-5 and TRBJ1-5; D is unresolved. The CDR3 is 12 amino acids. The germline V and J ends were trimmed by 4 bases and 6 bases, with 7 bases remaining between them. The V gene's germline CDR1 is MNHEY and CDR2 SVGAGI. CDR3 region: CASSLRFQPQHF. DNA of the CDR3: TGTGCCAGCAGTTTACGGTTTCAGCCCCAGCATTTT.

The genes are TRBV27 and TRBJ1-5; D ambiguous. Between the trimmed V and J ends, which lost 3 bases and 2 bases, there was a span of 11 bases. Germline CDR1 reads MNHEY; CDR2 reads SMNVEV (reference sequence). This CDR3 is 15 amino acids long. CDR3 sequence (DNA): TGTGCCAGCAGTTTGTTCGGGCTCGGCAATCAGCCCCAGCATTTT. Translating gives CASSLFGLGNQPQHF.

The J gene is TRBJ2-5, the V gene TRBV29-1; 11 positions agree with TRBD2. V trimming: 6 bases; J trimming: 4 bases; junction bases outside the gene matches: 10. CDR1 is SQVTM, CDR2 ANQGSEA, per germline. The CDR3 is made up of 15 amino acids. CDR3 sequence reads: CSVGTSGGIGETQYF. The CDR3 nucleotides read TGCAGCGTCGGAACTAGCGGGGGTATCGGAGAGACCCAGTACTTC. Full variable domain (rest looked up from reference TRBV29-1 and TRBJ2-5): SAVISQKPSRDICQRGTSLTIQCQVDSQVTMMFWYRQQPGQSLTLIATANQGSEATYESGFVIDKFPISRPNLTFSTLTVSNMSPEDSSIYLCSVGTSGGIGETQYFGPGTRLLVL.

Details on this clone: The same CDR3 can be traced to other DNA sequences in this sample. The chain couples TRBV12-5 to TRBJ2-1, with D unclear. The CDR3 length is 12 residues. V was trimmed by 3 bases and J by 2 bases, leaving 2 bases between them. Germline V CDR1 and CDR2: LGHNT, FRNRAP. The CDR3 region has the DNA TGTGCTAGTGGTTTAACCTACAATGAGCAGTTCTTC. Translated: CASGLTYNEQFF.

The chain couples TRBV6-1 to TRBJ1-2; D gene ambiguous. Germline lookup yields CDR1 MNHNS and CDR2 SASEGT. This CDR3 is 14 amino acids long. V was trimmed by 0 bases and J by 4 bases, leaving 9 bases between them. The CDR3 loop reads CASSEAVRPYGYTF. In DNA form, the CDR3 reads TGTGCCAGCAGTGAAGCTGTGAGGCCCTATGGCTACACCTTC.